Listed below are T cell receptor beta chains from one sample, sequenced in a study of shared clonotypes between healthy human individuals. Method: immunoSEQ multiplex PCR; TCRdb's copy keeps in-frame clones and lacks some. The table lists 2.5 million or so clones, around 90% of them singletons, with around 0.14% in the top ten. Sequencing was carried out using naive CD4+ T cells sorted from blood. The receptors derive from a man in his late teens or twenties in good health. The CDR3 runs from the conserved cysteine through the conserved F or W. The order of the fields is CDR3 length, D gene, V gene, J gene, clone size, CDR3 protein, CDR3 DNA. The D gene is left open where the match is weak. Clone size is given for some rows only: seen once, a few or many times, or a class if the clone is expanded.

14	TRBD1	TRBV19	TRBJ2-5	.	CASTPTGGTETQYF	TGTGCCAGTACCCCGACAGGGGGCACAGAGACCCAGTACTTC
14	.	TRBV5-4	TRBJ2-5	few	CASSLGRNQETQYF	TGTGCCAGCAGCTTGGGACGGAACCAAGAGACCCAGTACTTC
15	.	TRBV7-6	TRBJ2-5	.	CASSFPGTGVQTQYF	TGTGCCAGCAGCTTCCCCGGGACGGGGGTTCAGACCCAGTACTTC
13	TRBD2	TRBV5-1	TRBJ2-3	once	CASKLAGEDTQYF	TGCGCCAGCAAACTAGCGGGAGAAGATACGCAGTATTTT
13	.	TRBV18	TRBJ1-1	.	CASSPRGGTEAFF	TGTGCCAGCTCACCCAGGGGAGGCACTGAAGCTTTCTTT
15	.	TRBV5-1	TRBJ2-7	.	CASSLGGGETYEQYF	TGCGCCAGCAGCTTGGGTGGGGGTGAGACCTACGAGCAGTACTTC
16	TRBD2	TRBV11-2	TRBJ2-3	.	CASSSGLAGVVDTQYF	TGTGCCAGCAGCTCCGGACTAGCGGGAGTTGTAGATACGCAGTATTTT
14	TRBD2	TRBV7-7	TRBJ2-1	.	CASSLVASGNEQFF	TGTGCTAGCAGCTTAGTGGCTAGCGGCAATGAGCAGTTCTTC
15	.	TRBV5-1	TRBJ1-1	.	CASSLGSGQGTEAFF	TGCGCCAGCAGCTTGGGATCGGGCCAGGGCACTGAAGCTTTCTTT
17	.	TRBV7-2	TRBJ1-2	.	CASSATSGQLANYGYTF	TGTGCCAGCAGCGCCACTAGTGGACAGTTAGCTAACTATGGCTACACCTTC
15	TRBD1	TRBV2	TRBJ2-5	.	CASSEGDRGGKTQYF	TGTGCCAGCAGTGAAGGGGACAGGGGCGGAAAGACCCAGTACTTC
16	.	TRBV7-2	TRBJ2-7	.	CASSSPGGRPTYEQYF	TGTGCCAGCAGCTCTCCGGGGGGCAGACCTACCTACGAGCAGTACTTC
14	.	TRBV11-2	TRBJ2-5	.	CASSLVAVQETQYF	TGTGCCAGCAGCTTAGTGGCGGTACAAGAGACCCAGTACTTC
14	.	TRBV9	TRBJ2-1	.	CASSLGTLYNEQFF	TGTGCCAGCAGCCTCGGGACACTTTACAATGAGCAGTTCTTC
13	.	TRBV6-6	TRBJ1-5	.	CASSRTEYQPQHF	TGTGCCAGCAGCCGGACAGAGTATCAGCCCCAGCATTTT
13	TRBD1	TRBV7-9	TRBJ2-7	once	CASSSTGGYEQYF	TGTGCCAGCAGCTCCACAGGGGGATACGAGCAGTACTTC
14	TRBD2	TRBV5-1	TRBJ2-5	.	CASSQAGGQETQYF	TGCGCCAGCAGTCAAGCGGGGGGTCAAGAGACCCAGTACTTC
15	TRBD2	TRBV7-6	TRBJ2-1	.	CASSQAGGSYNEQFF	TGTGCCAGCAGCCAAGCGGGAGGATCCTACAATGAGCAGTTCTTC
14	.	TRBV30	TRBJ1-2	few	CAWNPRDGDYGYTF	TGTGCCTGGAACCCCCGGGACGGGGACTATGGCTACACCTTC
15	.	TRBV29-1	TRBJ2-1	.	CSVESWQGRYNEQFF	TGCAGCGTTGAATCGTGGCAGGGGAGGTACAATGAGCAGTTCTTC
13	.	TRBV19	TRBJ1-4	.	CASSWHLVEKLFF	TGTGCCAGTAGTTGGCACCTCGTTGAAAAACTGTTTTTT
11	.	TRBV30	TRBJ1-2	.	CAWSEDYGYTF	TGTGCCTGGAGTGAGGACTATGGCTACACCTTC
18	TRBD1	TRBV4-1	TRBJ1-5	.	CASSQDGTGGGSNQPQHF	TGCGCCAGCAGCCAAGATGGGACAGGGGGTGGGAGCAATCAGCCCCAGCATTTT
14	TRBD1	TRBV7-9	TRBJ1-1	.	CASSRQGPNTEAFF	TGTGCCAGCAGCCGACAGGGACCGAACACTGAAGCTTTCTTT